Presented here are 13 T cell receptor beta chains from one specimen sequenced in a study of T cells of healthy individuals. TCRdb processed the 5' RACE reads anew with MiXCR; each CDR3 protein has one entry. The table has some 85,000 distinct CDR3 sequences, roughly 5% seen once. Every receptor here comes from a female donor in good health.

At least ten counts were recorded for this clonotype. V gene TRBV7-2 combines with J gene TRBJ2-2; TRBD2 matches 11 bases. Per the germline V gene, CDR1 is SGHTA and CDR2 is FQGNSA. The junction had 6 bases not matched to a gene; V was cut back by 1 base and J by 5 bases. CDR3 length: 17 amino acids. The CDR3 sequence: CASSLGPGLADTGELFF. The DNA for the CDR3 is TGTGCCAGCAGCTTAGGCCCGGGACTAGCGGATACCGGGGAGCTGTTTTTT.

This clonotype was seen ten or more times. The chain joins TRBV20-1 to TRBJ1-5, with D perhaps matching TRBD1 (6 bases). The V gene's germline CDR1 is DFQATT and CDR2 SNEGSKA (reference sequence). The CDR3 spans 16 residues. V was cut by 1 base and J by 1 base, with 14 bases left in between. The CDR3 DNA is TGCAGTGCTAGAGGTGGGGGGGGGCACAGCAATCAGCCCCAGCATTTT. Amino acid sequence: CSARGGGGHSNQPQHF.

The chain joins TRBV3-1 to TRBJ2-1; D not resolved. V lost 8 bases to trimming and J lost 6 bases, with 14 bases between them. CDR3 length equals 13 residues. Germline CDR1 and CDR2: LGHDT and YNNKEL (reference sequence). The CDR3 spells CASAPESFNEQFF. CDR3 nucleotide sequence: TGTGCCAGCGCCCCTGAAAGTTTCAATGAGCAGTTCTTC.

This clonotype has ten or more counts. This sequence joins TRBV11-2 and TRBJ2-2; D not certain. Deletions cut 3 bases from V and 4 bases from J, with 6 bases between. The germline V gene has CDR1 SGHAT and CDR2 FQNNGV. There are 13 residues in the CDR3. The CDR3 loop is CASSFGGTGELFF. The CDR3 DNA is TGTGCCAGCAGCTTTGGCGGCACCGGGGAGCTGTTTTTT.

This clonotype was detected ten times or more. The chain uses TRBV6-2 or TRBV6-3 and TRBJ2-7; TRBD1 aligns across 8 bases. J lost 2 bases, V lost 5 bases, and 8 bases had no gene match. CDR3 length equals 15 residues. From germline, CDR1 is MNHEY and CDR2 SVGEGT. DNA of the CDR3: TGTGCCAGCAGTATAAGGATGACAGGGGCCTACGAGCAGTACTTC. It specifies CASSIRMTGAYEQYF.

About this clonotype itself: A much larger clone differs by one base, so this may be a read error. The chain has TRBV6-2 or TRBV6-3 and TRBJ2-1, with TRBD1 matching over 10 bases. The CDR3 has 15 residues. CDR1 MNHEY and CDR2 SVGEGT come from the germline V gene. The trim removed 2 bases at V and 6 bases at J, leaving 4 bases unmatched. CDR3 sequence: CASSYGTGACNEQFF. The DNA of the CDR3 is TGTGCCAGCAGTTACGGGACAGGGGCCTGCAATGAGCAGTTCTTC.

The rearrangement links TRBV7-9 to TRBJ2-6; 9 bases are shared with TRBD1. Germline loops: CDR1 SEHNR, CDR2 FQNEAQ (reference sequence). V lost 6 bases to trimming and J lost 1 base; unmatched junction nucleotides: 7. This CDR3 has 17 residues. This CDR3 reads CASRTGTGISGANVLTF. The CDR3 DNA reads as TGTGCCAGCAGAACCGGGACAGGGATTTCTGGGGCCAACGTCCTGACTTTC.

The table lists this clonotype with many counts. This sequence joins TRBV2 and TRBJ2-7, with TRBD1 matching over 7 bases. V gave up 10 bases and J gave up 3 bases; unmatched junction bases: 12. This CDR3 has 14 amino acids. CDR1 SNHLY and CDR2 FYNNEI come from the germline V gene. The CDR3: CATRGGNTRYEQYF. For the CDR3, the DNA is TGTGCCACCCGAGGGGGCAATACCCGCTACGAGCAGTACTTC.

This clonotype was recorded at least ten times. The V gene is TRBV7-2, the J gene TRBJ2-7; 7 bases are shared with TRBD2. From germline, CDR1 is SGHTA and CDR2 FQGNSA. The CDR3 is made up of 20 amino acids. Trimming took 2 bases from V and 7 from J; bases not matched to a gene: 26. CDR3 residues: CASSLRETGTTWGSRREQYF. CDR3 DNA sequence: TGTGCCAGCAGCTTACGGGAAACCGGGACTACGTGGGGGAGTCGGCGGGAGCAGTACTTC.

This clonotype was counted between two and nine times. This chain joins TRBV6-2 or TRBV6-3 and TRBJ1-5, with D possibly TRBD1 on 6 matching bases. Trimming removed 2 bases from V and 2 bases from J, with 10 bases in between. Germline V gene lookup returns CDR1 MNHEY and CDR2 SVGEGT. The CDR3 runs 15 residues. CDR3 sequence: CASSYQGIGNQPQHF. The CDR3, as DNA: TGTGCCAGCAGTTACCAGGGGATCGGCAATCAGCCCCAGCATTTT.

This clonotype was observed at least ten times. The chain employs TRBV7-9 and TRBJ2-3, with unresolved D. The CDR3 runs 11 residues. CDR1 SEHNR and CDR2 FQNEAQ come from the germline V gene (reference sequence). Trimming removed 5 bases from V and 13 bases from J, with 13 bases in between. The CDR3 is CASSTLDLKYF. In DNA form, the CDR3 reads TGTGCCAGCAGCACCCTCGACCTGAAGTATTTT.

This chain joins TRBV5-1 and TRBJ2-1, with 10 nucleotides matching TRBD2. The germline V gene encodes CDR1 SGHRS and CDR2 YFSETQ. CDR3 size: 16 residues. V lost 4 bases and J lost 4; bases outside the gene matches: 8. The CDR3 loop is CASSADPSGSYNEQFF. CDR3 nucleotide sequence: TGCGCCAGCAGCGCAGACCCTAGCGGGAGTTACAATGAGCAGTTCTTC.

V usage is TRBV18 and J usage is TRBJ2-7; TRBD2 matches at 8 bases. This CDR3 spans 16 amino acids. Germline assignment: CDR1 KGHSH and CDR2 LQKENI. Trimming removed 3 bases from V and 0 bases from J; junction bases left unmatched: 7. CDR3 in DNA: TGTGCCAGCTCACCCGGAATAGCGGGGAGCTCCTACGAGCAGTACTTC. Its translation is CASSPGIAGSSYEQYF.